Presented here are 27 T cell receptor beta chains from one specimen sequenced in a study of post-analysis software for immune sequencing data (dated by TCRdb to the mid-2010s). Overall study outcomes, separate from this receptor: A handful of TRBV segments, including TRBV5-6, TRBV5-1 and TRBV20-1, were significantly more frequent in patients than controls.

Receptor amplification or capture employed PCR. The sequencer listed for this sample is Illumina HiSeq 2500. To reduce PCR and sequencing biases, unique molecular identifiers were built into the TCR beta cDNA libraries. The public reads were reprocessed in TCRdb via fastp at Q25 and MiXCR, keeping in-frame beta chains. CDR3 protein sequences are deduplicated, and each keeps its most common genes and DNA. Present in this sample are roughly 600,000 distinct CDR3 sequences, 44% of which were seen just once. The ten biggest clones cover roughly 1.8% of the sample. These receptors lack a known antigen. Sequencing was carried out using blood. The receptors come from a girl aged 10-17 years with multiple sclerosis.

The rearrangement links TRBV6-1 to TRBJ2-7; a weak D match, TRBD1 (5 bases). The CDR3 loop spans 14 amino acids. The V gene lost 3 bases and the J gene lost 3 bases, with 12 bases spanning the gap. Looked up from germline, CDR1 is MNHNS and CDR2 is SASEGT. The CDR3 sequence: CASSDPRGYYEQYF. The CDR3 region has the DNA TGTGCCAGCAGTGATCCTAGGGGTTACTACGAGCAGTACTTC.

This clonotype was observed a single time. The CDR3 DNA reads TGCGCCAGCAGCCTAGACAGGGGCGCAATGAACACTGAAGCTTTCTTT. As protein: CASSLDRGAMNTEAFF. The gene calls are TRBV4-1 and TRBJ1-1; 8 bases match TRBD1. CDR1 and CDR2 from the germline V gene are MGHRA and YSYEKL. The trim removed 4 bases at V and 0 bases at J, leaving 7 bases unmatched. This CDR3 contains 16 residues.

V is TRBV12-3 or TRBV12-4 and J is TRBJ2-1; 10 nucleotides match TRBD1. The trim removed 6 bases at V and 0 bases at J, leaving 17 bases unmatched. This CDR3 has 20 residues. Written as DNA, the CDR3 is TGTGCCAGCAGCATACCGGGACAGGGGTCTATAAGGAGCTCCTACAATGAGCAGTTCTTC. Translating gives CASSIPGQGSIRSSYNEQFF.

This rearrangement joins TRBV5-1 to TRBJ2-7; D unresolved. The V end was cut by 4 bases, the J end by 6 bases, with 14 bases between. Germline V gene sequence: CDR1 SGHRS, CDR2 YFSETQ. The CDR3 length is 13 residues. The CDR3 region has the DNA TGCGCCAGCAGCCCTTCACAGTTCTGCGAGCAGTACTTC. This gives the protein CASSPSQFCEQYF.

The chain joins TRBV10-3 to TRBJ1-5; TRBD1 is a possible D gene (6 bases). Germline lookup yields CDR1 ENHRY and CDR2 SYGVKD. Trimming shortened V by 5 bases and J by 4 bases, and 6 bases separated the two germline ends. The CDR3 sequence is 12 residues long. The DNA of the CDR3 is TGTGCCATCAGTACAGGGAATCAGCCCCAGCATTTT. It translates to CAISTGNQPQHF.

The chain links TRBV7-2 to TRBJ2-1; 7 bases match TRBD2. The junction had 6 bases not matched to a gene; V was cut back by 4 bases and J by 15 bases. Germline loops: CDR1 SGHTA, CDR2 FQGNSA. The CDR3 length is 11 residues. The CDR3: CASSSGLGRFF. Written as DNA, the CDR3 is TGTGCCAGCAGCTCAGGACTAGGTCGGTTCTTC.

The gene calls are TRBV12-3 or TRBV12-4 and TRBJ2-5; D may be TRBD1 (6 bases). The assigned J gene may be wrong: the sequence end matches TRBJ2-7 better. This CDR3 contains 12 residues. Here the CDR3 DNA reads TGTGCCAGCGGGGAAACAGGGTTCGAGCAGTACTTC. It encodes CASGETGFEQYF.

In this sample, this clonotype turned up a few times. The chain carries TRBV18 and TRBJ2-1; TRBD2 agrees at 12 bases. V was pared by 6 bases and J by 8 bases, with 8 bases of the junction left unmatched. The length of the CDR3 is 15 residues. Germline CDR1 KGHSH, CDR2 LQKENI. CDR3 amino acids: CASSLASGGADEQFF. CDR3 sequence (DNA): TGTGCCAGCTCGCTCGCTAGCGGGGGGGCCGATGAGCAGTTCTTC.

The gene calls are TRBV21-1 and TRBJ1-5; the D segment call TRBD1 is taken from the table without a DNA check. TRBV21-1 has pseudogene status. The CDR3 runs to 15 residues. In nucleotides, the CDR3 is TGTGCTAGCAGCCCTGGGACAGGGTTTAATCAGCCCCAGCATTTT. This encodes CASSPGTGFNQPQHF.

This chain links TRBV9 with TRBJ2-6; D perhaps matches TRBD2 (5 bases). The CDR3 contains 14 residues. CDR1 is SGDLS and CDR2 is YYNGEE in the germline V gene. V was shortened by 7 bases and J by 1 base, with 9 bases between the two germline ends. The CDR3 nucleotides are TGTGCCAGCGGGAGTCAGTCTGGGGCCAACGTCCTGACTTTC. It is translated as CASGSQSGANVLTF.

The chain carries TRBV12-3 or TRBV12-4 and TRBJ2-5, with TRBD2 matching over 8 bases. The CDR3 is 17 amino acids. The junction had 17 bases not matched to a gene; V was cut back by 6 bases and J by 5 bases. CDR3 DNA sequence: TGTGCCAGCAGCACCTCATGGGCGGGGGGCTCGGGGGAGACCCAGTACTTC. It yields the protein CASSTSWAGGSGETQYF.

The rearrangement joins TRBV7-9 to TRBJ2-3; D remains ambiguous. Germline values: CDR1 SEHNR, CDR2 FQNEAQ (reference sequence). Trimming took 5 bases from V and 5 from J, leaving 11 bases between them. The length of the CDR3 is 13 residues. As DNA, the CDR3 is TGTGCCAGCAGCCTGGCTCTGGGAGATACGCAGTATTTT. Amino acid sequence: CASSLALGDTQYF.

V and J are TRBV6-1 and TRBJ2-4, with D unclear. V lost 0 bases, J lost 4 bases, and 4 bases lay in between. CDR1 is MNHNS, CDR2 SASEGT, per germline. The CDR3 contains 13 residues. CDR3 protein: CASSEARKNIQYF. In DNA form, the CDR3 reads TGTGCCAGCAGTGAAGCGCGGAAAAACATTCAGTACTTC.

This rearrangement joins TRBV3-1 to TRBJ1-2; D gene ambiguous. The CDR3 has 13 amino acids. CDR1 and CDR2 from the germline V gene are LGHDT and YNNKEL (reference sequence). V lost 0 bases, J lost 8 bases, and 10 bases lay in between. As DNA, the CDR3 is TGTGCCAGCAGCCAAGAGGTAGTCTCCGGCTACACCTTC. It yields the protein CASSQEVVSGYTF.

This clonotype turned up a few times. The CDR3: CSARGEAGDFNEQFF. The CDR3 nucleotides are TGCAGTGCTAGAGGGGAGGCGGGAGACTTCAATGAGCAGTTCTTC. This chain uses TRBV20-1 with TRBJ2-1; 7 bases map to TRBD2. The CDR3 sequence is 15 residues long. The trim removed 1 base at V and 6 bases at J, leaving 9 bases unmatched. Germline V gene lookup returns CDR1 DFQATT and CDR2 SNEGSKA (reference sequence).

V gene TRBV5-1 combines with J gene TRBJ2-5, with no clear D. Germline loops: CDR1 SGHRS, CDR2 YFSETQ. Trimming removed 0 bases at V and 4 bases at J, with 7 bases between. This CDR3 has 13 amino acids. Here the CDR3 DNA reads TGCGCCAGCAGCTTGGCCACCCCAGAGACCCAGTACTTC. Translation: CASSLATPETQYF.

V is TRBV11-2 and J is TRBJ2-5; D could derive from TRBD1 or TRBD2 (5 bases each). Trimming removed 6 bases at V and 0 bases at J, with 14 bases between. This CDR3 comprises 15 residues. The V gene's germline CDR1 is SGHAT and CDR2 FQNNGV. CDR3 loop: CASRPPGRDQETQYF. The CDR3 coding sequence is TGTGCCAGCAGGCCCCCGGGGCGGGACCAAGAGACCCAGTACTTC.

Comments on this clonotype: A junction end diverges from the germline sequence, so it may reflect a read error. The V gene is TRBV11-3, the J gene TRBJ2-7; TRBD1 aligns across 7 bases. Germline-derived CDR1 and CDR2 are SGHNT and YENEEA. The CDR3 runs 14 residues. CDR3 region: CASSLSGQSYEQYF. The CDR3 DNA reads as TGTGCCAGTAGCTTATCGGGACAGTCCTACGAGCAGTACTTC. The full variable domain, rest sourced from reference TRBV11-3 and TRBJ2-7, is EAGVVQSPRYKIIEKKQPVAFWCNPISGHNTLYWYLQNLGQGPELLIRYENEEAVDDSQLPKDRFSAERLKGVDSTLKIQPAELGDSAVYLCASSLSGQSYEQYFGPGTRLTVT.

The chain uses TRBV20-1 and TRBJ1-2, with 8 bases identical to TRBD1. The V segment lost 2 bases and the J segment 4 bases; nucleotides outside the gene matches: 0. This CDR3 comprises 12 residues. CDR1 DFQATT and CDR2 SNEGSKA come from the germline V gene (reference sequence). CDR3 residues: CSARTGGYGYTF. CDR3 bases: TGCAGTGCTAGAACAGGGGGCTATGGCTACACCTTC.

In its sample, this clonotype was seen a few times. The J gene is TRBJ2-7, the V gene TRBV5-1; 9 bases are a match to TRBD1. Trimming at V came to 5 bases and at J to 2 bases, leaving 8 bases not matched to a gene. The germline V gene encodes CDR1 SGHRS and CDR2 YFSETQ. CDR3 length equals 15 residues. DNA for the CDR3: TGCGCCAGCAGTGGGGCGGGACAGGGTCCCTACGAGCAGTACTTC. Its translation: CASSGAGQGPYEQYF.

V and J are TRBV20-1 and TRBJ2-3; 11 bases map to TRBD2. The CDR3 is 14 residues long. Germline trimming cut 5 bases from V and 3 bases from J; bases unmatched to any gene: 4. CDR1 is DFQATT and CDR2 is SNEGSKA in the germline V gene (reference sequence). This chain's CDR3 is CSADSGRATDTQYF. CDR3 coding DNA: TGCAGTGCTGATAGCGGGAGGGCGACAGATACGCAGTATTTT.

In its sample, this clonotype was seen a few times. The chain combines TRBV7-9 with TRBJ2-1; tentative D call: TRBD2 (6 bases). Germline assignment: CDR1 SEHNR and CDR2 FQNEAQ (reference sequence). This CDR3 contains 16 residues. Trimming pared 8 bases from V and 0 bases from J, leaving 17 bases between. CDR3 bases: TGTGCCAGCCGTTCGGGTTCGGGACTCTCCTACAATGAGCAGTTCTTC. It specifies CASRSGSGLSYNEQFF.

This clonotype turned up a few times. This chain links TRBV7-9 with TRBJ2-3, with a possible D match to TRBD2 (5 bases). The V and J ends lost 6 bases and 2 bases respectively, with 15 bases between them. CDR1 is SEHNR and CDR2 is FQNEAQ in the germline V gene (reference sequence). There are 15 residues in the CDR3. The CDR3 bases are TGTGCCAGCAGATCGCCTATGAGGGTCACAGATACGCAGTATTTT. It specifies CASRSPMRVTDTQYF.

This clonotype was seen a handful of times. The rearrangement joins TRBV21-1 to TRBJ2-7; TRBD1, the table's D call, was not compared with the DNA. TRBV21-1 is designated a pseudogene. The CDR3 length is 10 residues. This CDR3 reads CASGASKQYF. As DNA, the CDR3 is TGTGCCAGCGGGGCAAGTAAGCAGTACTTC.

This clonotype appeared a few times. J is TRBJ1-5 and V is TRBV7-8; 7 bases fit TRBD1. The CDR3 sequence is 16 residues long. Germline values: CDR1 SGHVS, CDR2 FQNEAQ. The ends lost 5 bases at V and 0 bases at J; junction bases unmatched: 7. The CDR3 sequence is CASSRLQGDSNQPQHF. As DNA, the CDR3 is TGTGCCAGCAGCCGCCTCCAGGGGGATAGCAATCAGCCCCAGCATTTT.

This clonotype was counted between two and nine times. The chain couples TRBV7-6 to TRBJ2-3; 10 bases align to TRBD2. The trim removed 2 bases at V and 7 bases at J, leaving 6 bases unmatched. CDR1 and CDR2 (germline): SGHVS, FNYEAQ. The CDR3 covers 15 residues. CDR3 protein: CASSLLAGGLHTQYF. The CDR3, as DNA: TGTGCCAGCAGCTTATTAGCGGGGGGCCTTCATACGCAGTATTTT.

V is TRBV2 and J is TRBJ1-2; TRBD1 might be the D (6 bases). Per the germline V gene, CDR1 is SNHLY and CDR2 is FYNNEI. The CDR3 is 12 amino acids. V was trimmed by 5 bases and J by 3 bases, leaving 7 bases between them. The CDR3 region is CASSQGYYGYTF. For the CDR3, the DNA is TGTGCCAGCAGTCAGGGGTACTATGGCTACACCTTC.